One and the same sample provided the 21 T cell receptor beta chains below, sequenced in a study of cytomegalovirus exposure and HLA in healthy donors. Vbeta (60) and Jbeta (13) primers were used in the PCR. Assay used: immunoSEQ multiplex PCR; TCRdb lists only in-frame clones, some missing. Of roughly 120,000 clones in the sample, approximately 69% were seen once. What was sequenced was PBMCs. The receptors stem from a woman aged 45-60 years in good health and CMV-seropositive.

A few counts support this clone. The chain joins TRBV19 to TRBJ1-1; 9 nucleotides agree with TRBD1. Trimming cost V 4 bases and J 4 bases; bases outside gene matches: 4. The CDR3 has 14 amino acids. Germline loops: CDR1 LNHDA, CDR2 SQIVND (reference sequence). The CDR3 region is CASSNGQGITEAFF. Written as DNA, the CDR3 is TGTGCCAGTAGTAACGGACAGGGGATCACTGAAGCTTTCTTT.

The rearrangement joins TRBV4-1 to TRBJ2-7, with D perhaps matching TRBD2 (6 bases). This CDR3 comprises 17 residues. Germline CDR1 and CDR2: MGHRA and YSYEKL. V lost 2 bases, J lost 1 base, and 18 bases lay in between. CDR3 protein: CASSQPSGGRLSYEQYF. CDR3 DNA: TGCGCCAGCAGCCAACCTTCCGGGGGACGGTTATCCTACGAGCAGTACTTC.

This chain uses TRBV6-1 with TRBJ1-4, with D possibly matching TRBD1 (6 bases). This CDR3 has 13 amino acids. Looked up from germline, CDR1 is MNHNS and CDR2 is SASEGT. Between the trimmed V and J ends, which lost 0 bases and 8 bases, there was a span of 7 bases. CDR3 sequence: CASSEAQGEKLFF. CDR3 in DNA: TGTGCCAGCAGTGAAGCCCAGGGGGAAAAACTGTTTTTT.

The CDR3 loop is CATSRDSFNSYEQYF. The CDR3 DNA reads as TGTGCCACCAGCAGGGACTCCTTCAACTCCTACGAGCAGTACTTC. This rearrangement joins TRBV15 to TRBJ2-7; the D gene is possibly TRBD2 (5 bases). V gave up 3 bases and J gave up 0 bases, with 12 bases separating them. The CDR3 covers 15 residues. The germline V gene has CDR1 LNHNV and CDR2 YYDKDF (reference sequence).

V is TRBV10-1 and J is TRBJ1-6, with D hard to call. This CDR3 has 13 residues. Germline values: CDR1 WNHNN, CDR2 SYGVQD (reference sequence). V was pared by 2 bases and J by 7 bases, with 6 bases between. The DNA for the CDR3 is TGCGCCAGCAGTGAGGCGATCAATTCACCCCTCCACTTT. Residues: CASSEAINSPLHF.

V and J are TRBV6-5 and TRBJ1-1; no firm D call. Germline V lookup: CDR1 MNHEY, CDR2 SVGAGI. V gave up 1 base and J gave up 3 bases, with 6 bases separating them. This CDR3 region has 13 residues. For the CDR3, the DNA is TGTGCCAGCAGTTACTTCAGTCACACTGAAGCTTTCTTT. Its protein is CASSYFSHTEAFF.

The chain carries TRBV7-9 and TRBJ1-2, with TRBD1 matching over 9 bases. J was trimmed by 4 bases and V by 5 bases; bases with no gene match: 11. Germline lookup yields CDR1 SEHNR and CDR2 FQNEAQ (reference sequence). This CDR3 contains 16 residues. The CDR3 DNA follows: TGTGCCAGCAGCCAGGCCGGGACAGGGACTTCCTATGGCTACACCTTC. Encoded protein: CASSQAGTGTSYGYTF.

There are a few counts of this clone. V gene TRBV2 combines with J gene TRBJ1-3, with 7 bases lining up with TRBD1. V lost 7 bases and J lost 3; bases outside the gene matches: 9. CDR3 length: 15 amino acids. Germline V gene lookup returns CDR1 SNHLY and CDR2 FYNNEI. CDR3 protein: CASNDRESSGNTIYF. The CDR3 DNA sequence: TGTGCCAGCAACGACAGGGAGTCTAGTGGAAACACCATATATTTT.

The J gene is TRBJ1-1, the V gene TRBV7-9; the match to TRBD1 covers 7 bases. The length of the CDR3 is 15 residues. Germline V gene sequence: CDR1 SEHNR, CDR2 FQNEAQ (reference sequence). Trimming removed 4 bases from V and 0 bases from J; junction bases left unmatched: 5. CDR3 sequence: CASSSQTGLNTEAFF. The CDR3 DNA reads TGTGCCAGCAGCTCACAGACAGGGCTGAACACTGAAGCTTTCTTT.

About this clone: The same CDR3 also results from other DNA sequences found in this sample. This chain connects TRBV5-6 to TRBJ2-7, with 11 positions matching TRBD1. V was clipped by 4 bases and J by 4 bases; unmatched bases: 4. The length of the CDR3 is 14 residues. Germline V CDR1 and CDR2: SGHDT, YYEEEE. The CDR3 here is CASSLGQGAYEQYF. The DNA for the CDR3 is TGTGCCAGCAGCCTCGGACAGGGGGCGTACGAGCAGTACTTC. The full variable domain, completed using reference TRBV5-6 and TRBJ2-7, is DAGVTQSPTHLIKTRGQQVTLRCSPKSGHDTVSWYQQALGQGPQFIFQYYEEEERQRGNFPDRFSGHQFPNYSSELNVNALLLGDSALYLCASSLGQGAYEQYFGPGTRLTVT.

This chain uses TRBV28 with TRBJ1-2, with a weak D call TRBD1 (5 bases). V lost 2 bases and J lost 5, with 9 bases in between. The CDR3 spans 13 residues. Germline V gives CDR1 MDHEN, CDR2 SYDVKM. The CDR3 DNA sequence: TGTGCCAGCAGTTTAGGGGCTTCATATGGCTACACCTTC. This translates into CASSLGASYGYTF.

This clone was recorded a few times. In DNA form, the CDR3 reads TGTGCCACGGGAAGCCCGGACAGCAAAATAGCCGGTGGGGAGACCCAGTACTTC. This gives the protein CATGSPDSKIAGGETQYF. V gene TRBV10-3 combines with J gene TRBJ2-5, with TRBD1 as a possible D gene (6 bases). CDR1 ENHRY and CDR2 SYGVKD come from the germline V gene. V was cut by 10 bases and J by 5 bases, with 32 bases left in between. The CDR3 has 18 residues.

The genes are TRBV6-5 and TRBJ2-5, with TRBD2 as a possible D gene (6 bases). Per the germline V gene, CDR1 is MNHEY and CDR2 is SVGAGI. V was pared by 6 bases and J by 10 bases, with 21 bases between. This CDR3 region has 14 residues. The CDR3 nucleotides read TGTGCCAGCAGGGATTCCGGGCTTACGGGAGACCAGTACTTC. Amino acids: CASRDSGLTGDQYF.

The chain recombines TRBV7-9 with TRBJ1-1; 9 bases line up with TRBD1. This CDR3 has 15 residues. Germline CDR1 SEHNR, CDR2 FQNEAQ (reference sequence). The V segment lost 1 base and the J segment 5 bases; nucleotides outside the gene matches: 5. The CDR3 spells CASSLGPGQGTEAFF. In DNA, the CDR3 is TGTGCCAGCAGCTTAGGCCCGGGACAGGGTACTGAAGCTTTCTTT.

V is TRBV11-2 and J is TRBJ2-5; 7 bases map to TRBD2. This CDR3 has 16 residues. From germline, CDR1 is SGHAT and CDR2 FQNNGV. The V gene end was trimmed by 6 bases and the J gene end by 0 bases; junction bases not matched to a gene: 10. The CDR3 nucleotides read TGTGCCAGCAGGCAAAGGCTAGCGGAGAACCAAGAGACCCAGTACTTC. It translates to CASRQRLAENQETQYF.

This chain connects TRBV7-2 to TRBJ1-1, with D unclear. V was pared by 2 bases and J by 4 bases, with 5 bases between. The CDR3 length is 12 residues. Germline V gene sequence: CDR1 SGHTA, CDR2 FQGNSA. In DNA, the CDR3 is TGTGCCAGCAGCTTATTAGCCACTGAAGCTTTCTTT. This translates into CASSLLATEAFF.

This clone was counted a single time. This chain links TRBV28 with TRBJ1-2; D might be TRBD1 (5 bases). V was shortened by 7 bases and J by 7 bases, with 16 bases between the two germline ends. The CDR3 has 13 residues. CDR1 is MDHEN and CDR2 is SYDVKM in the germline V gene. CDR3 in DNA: TGTGCCAGCACAGGGTCCCCCTCTATTGGCTACACCTTC. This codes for CASTGSPSIGYTF.

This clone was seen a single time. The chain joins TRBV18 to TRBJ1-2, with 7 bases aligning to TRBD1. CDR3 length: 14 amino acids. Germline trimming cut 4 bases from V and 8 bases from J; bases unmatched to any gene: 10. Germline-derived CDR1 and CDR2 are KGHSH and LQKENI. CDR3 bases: TGTGCCAGCTCACTCGACCTTACAGGGGCCGGCTACACCTTC. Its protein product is CASSLDLTGAGYTF.

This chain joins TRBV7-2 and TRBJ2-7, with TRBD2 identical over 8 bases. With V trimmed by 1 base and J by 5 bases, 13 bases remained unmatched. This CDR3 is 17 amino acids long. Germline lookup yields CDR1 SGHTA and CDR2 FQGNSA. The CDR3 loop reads CASSLETQAGALDEQYF. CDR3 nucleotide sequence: TGTGCCAGCAGCTTAGAAACACAAGCGGGAGCTTTAGACGAGCAGTACTTC.

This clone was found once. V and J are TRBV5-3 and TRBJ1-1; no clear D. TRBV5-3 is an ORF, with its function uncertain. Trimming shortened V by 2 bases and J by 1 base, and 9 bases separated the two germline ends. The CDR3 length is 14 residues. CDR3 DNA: TGTGCCAGAAGCTTACGACAACCGAACACTGAAGCTTTCTTT. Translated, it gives CARSLRQPNTEAFF.

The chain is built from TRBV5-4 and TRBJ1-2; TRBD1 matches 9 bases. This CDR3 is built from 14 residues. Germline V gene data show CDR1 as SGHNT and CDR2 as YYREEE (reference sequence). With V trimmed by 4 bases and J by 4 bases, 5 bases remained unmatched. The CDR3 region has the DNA TGTGCCAGCAGCGAAGGACAGGGGAGCTATGGCTACACCTTC. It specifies CASSEGQGSYGYTF.